What follows is one T cell receptor (beta chain) and its context. The entry originates in a study of shared clonotypes between healthy human individuals. The CDR3 has 15 residues. With V trimmed by 2 bases and J by 8 bases, 9 bases remained unmatched. Germline V lookup: CDR1 SGHDT, CDR2 YYEEEE. Sequenced by immunoSEQ multiplex PCR; TCRdb stores in-frame clones only, minus some. This table holds roughly 2,300,000 clones, 85% to 95% found once. Sequencing used naive CD4+ T cells from PBMCs. Noted subset: CD45RA+ positively selected. The chain carries TRBV5-6 and TRBJ1-4, with 7 nucleotides matching TRBD1. This TCR was sampled from a man aged 18 to 30 in good health. Some clones in this sample may be carry-over from other donors' samples. The CDR3 bases are TGTGCCAGCAGCTTACGACAGGGTTTCGGAGAAAAACTGTTTTTT. Protein sequence: CASSLRQGFGEKLFF.